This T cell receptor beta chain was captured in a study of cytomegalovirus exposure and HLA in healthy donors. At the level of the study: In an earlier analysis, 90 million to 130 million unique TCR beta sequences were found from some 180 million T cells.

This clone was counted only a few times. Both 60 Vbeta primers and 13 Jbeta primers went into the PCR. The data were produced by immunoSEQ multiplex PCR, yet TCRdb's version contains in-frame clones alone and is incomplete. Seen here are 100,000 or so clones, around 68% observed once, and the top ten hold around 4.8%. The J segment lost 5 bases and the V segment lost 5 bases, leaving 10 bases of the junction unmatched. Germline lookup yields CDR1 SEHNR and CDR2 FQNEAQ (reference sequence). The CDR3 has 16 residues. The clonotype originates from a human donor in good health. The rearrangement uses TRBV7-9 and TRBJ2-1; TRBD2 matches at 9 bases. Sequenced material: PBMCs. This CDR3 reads CASSLSLAGVHNEQFF. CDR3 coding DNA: TGTGCCAGCAGCCTCTCGTTAGCGGGAGTCCACAATGAGCAGTTCTTC.